A selection of T cell receptor beta chains follows, all from one sample in a study of blood T cell repertoires in COVID-19. Data came from immunoSEQ multiplex PCR; TCRdb stores just in-frame clones and leaves some out. The sample contains about 440,000 clones, about 85% of which appear only once. Sequenced sample: PBMCs or T cells enriched from blood (not recorded which). The receptors were sampled from a young woman with acute COVID-19. The CDR3 runs from the conserved cysteine through the conserved F or W. D genes are given only for firm matches. Expanded clones get a size class; other rows say once, few or many, or leave the size out.

j_call v_call cdr3_length clone_size d_call cdr3_nt cdr3_aa
TRBJ1-1 TRBV5-6 15 - - TGTGCCAGCAGTGGGAGGGGCACATCCTTCACTGAAGCTTTCTTT CASSGRGTSFTEAFF
TRBJ2-4 TRBV11-2 19 - TRBD2 TGTGCCAGCAGCTCCCCGACTAGCGGGAGAGGTAGGGCCAAAAACATTCAGTACTTC CASSSPTSGRGRAKNIQYF
TRBJ2-7 TRBV23-1 12 - - TGCGCCAGCAGTCGAGACTCCTACGAGCAGTACTTC CASSRDSYEQYF
TRBJ1-1 TRBV27 16 - - TGTGCCAGCAGTTTGGTTCGTAAGTCCAGTCACACTGAAGCTTTCTTT CASSLVRKSSHTEAFF
TRBJ2-1 TRBV28 13 - - TGTGCCAGCAGCCCGCAGGGCCACGATGAGCAGTTCTTC CASSPQGHDEQFF
TRBJ2-7 TRBV7-6 15 - TRBD2 TGTGCCAGCAGTTCTTTGCCGGGACTAGCGAACGAGCAGTACTTC CASSSLPGLANEQYF
TRBJ1-1 TRBV14 12 - - TGTGCCAGCAGACCCTTTAGAACTGAAGCTTTCTTT CASRPFRTEAFF
TRBJ1-5 TRBV4-3 16 - TRBD1 TGCGCCAGCAGCCAAGGGGACAGGGAGGCAGGCCAGCCCCAGCATTTT CASSQGDREAGQPQHF
TRBJ2-7 TRBV14 16 - - TGTGCCAGCAGCCAAGTCTACAGTTTAAGCTCCTACGAGCAGTACTTC CASSQVYSLSSYEQYF
TRBJ2-7 TRBV25-1 14 - - TGTGCCAGCAGGGCGTTAGGGGGATCGGACGAGCAGTACTTC CASRALGGSDEQYF
TRBJ2-5 TRBV11-2 15 - - TGTGCCAGCAGCTTAGGGGATCGGGGTGGCGAGACCCAGTACTTC CASSLGDRGGETQYF
TRBJ2-5 TRBV5-8 15 few - TGTGCCAGCAGGGAAGGGACTGGGTACCAAGAGACCCAGTACTTC CASREGTGYQETQYF
TRBJ1-2 TRBV25-1 14 - - TGTGCCAGCAGTGACTTGATGGGGGCAGGGGGCTACACCTTC CASSDLMGAGGYTF
TRBJ2-7 TRBV4-1 15 - TRBD2 TGCGCCAGCAGCCAAACTAGCGAGAGCTCCTACGAGCAGTACTTC CASSQTSESSYEQYF
TRBJ1-3 TRBV5-4 11 - - TGTGCCAGCAGCGTAGGAAACACCATATATTTT CASSVGNTIYF
TRBJ2-7 TRBV6-5 13 - TRBD1 TGTGCCAGCGGCTCAGACAGGGATCACGAGCAGTACTTC CASGSDRDHEQYF
TRBJ2-2 TRBV19 16 - - TGTGCCAGTAGTATAGATTTGGCGGGGTGGGCCGGGGAGCTGTTTTTT CASSIDLAGWAGELFF
TRBJ2-5 TRBV7-9 15 - TRBD1 TGTGCCAGCAGCCCTCCGGGACAGAACAAAGAGACCCAGTACTTC CASSPPGQNKETQYF
TRBJ2-5 TRBV28 15 - - TGTGCCAGCATTAAGGGATGGCGGAGGTCGGAGACCCAGTACTTC CASIKGWRRSETQYF
TRBJ2-7 TRBV29-1 11 - - TGCAGCGCCGCTGCGTCCTACGAGCAGTACTTC CSAAASYEQYF
TRBJ1-5 TRBV15 13 - - TGTGCCACCAGCAGACAGGGCGATCAGCCCCAGCATTTT CATSRQGDQPQHF
TRBJ1-6 TRBV9 15 - - TGTGCCAGCAGCGCGACAGGCCTACCCGATTCACCCCTCCACTTT CASSATGLPDSPLHF
TRBJ2-5 TRBV7-9 16 - - TGTGCCAGCAGCTTAGTGGGGGCGACTCAGAGGGAGACCCAGTACTTC CASSLVGATQRETQYF
TRBJ1-4 TRBV27 16 once TRBD1 TGTGCCATCCACGGACAGGATTATAACTCTAATGAAAAACTGTTTTTT CAIHGQDYNSNEKLFF
TRBJ2-1 TRBV3-1/TRBV3-2 15 - TRBD2 TGTGCCAGCAGCCAATTTACTAGCGGTTACAATGAGCAGTTCTTC CASSQFTSGYNEQFF
TRBJ2-7 TRBV6-5 14 - TRBD1 TGTGCCAGCAGCCTCGGGACAGGGGGGTACGAGCAGTACTTC CASSLGTGGYEQYF
TRBJ1-2 TRBV9 18 - - TGTGCCAGCAGCGTAGGGGAGGGAAAAATAGCATCAAACTATGGCTACACCTTC CASSVGEGKIASNYGYTF
TRBJ1-1 TRBV25-1 13 once - TGTGCCAGCAGTGCAACAAGGAACACTGAAGCTTTCTTT CASSATRNTEAFF
TRBJ1-4 TRBV4-1 16 - - TGCGCCAGCAGCCAAGGAGAATCCGGGAATAATGAAAAACTGTTTTTT CASSQGESGNNEKLFF
TRBJ1-1 TRBV5-4 15 - - TGTGCCAGCAGCTTGGGCGTACAGGGAGAAACTGAAGCTTTCTTT CASSLGVQGETEAFF
TRBJ2-7 TRBV5-6 16 - TRBD2 TGTGCCAGCAGCTTGATGAAGCGGGAGGCCCCCTACGAGCAGTACTTC CASSLMKREAPYEQYF
TRBJ1-6 TRBV3-1/TRBV3-2 14 once - TGTGCCAGCAGCCAAGACAGGGAGGATTCACCCCTCCACTTT CASSQDREDSPLHF
TRBJ2-7 TRBV3-1/TRBV3-2 14 - TRBD2 TGTGCCAGCAGCCAAGAGCGGGAGGGCTACGAGCAGTACTTC CASSQEREGYEQYF
TRBJ1-6 TRBV21-1 16 - - TGTGCCAGCAGCCCTCCGGGAGACTCCTATAATTCACCCCTCCACTTT CASSPPGDSYNSPLHF
TRBJ2-3 TRBV2 13 - TRBD1 TGTGCCAGCAGACGGGACAGCGCAGATACGCAGTATTTT CASRRDSADTQYF
TRBJ2-1 TRBV7-9 14 - - TGTGCCAGCAGCCCCGACAGGAGCTACAATGAGCAGTTCTTC CASSPDRSYNEQFF
TRBJ1-1 TRBV2 14 - TRBD1 TGTGCCAGCTGGATACGGGACAGGGGCCTTGAAGCTTTCTTT CASWIRDRGLEAFF
TRBJ2-3 TRBV9 16 - TRBD2 TGTGCCAGCAGCTCCCGTGGAGGGGAGGGGACAGATACGCAGTATTTT CASSSRGGEGTDTQYF
TRBJ2-5 TRBV6-1 17 - TRBD2 TGTGCCAGCAGTGAAAGGGAGGGGCTAGCGGACCAAGAGACCCAGTACTTC CASSEREGLADQETQYF
TRBJ2-7 TRBV7-9 15 - TRBD2 TGTGCCAGCAGCTCCACGACTAGCGGGAGAAAAGAGCAGTACTTC CASSSTTSGRKEQYF
TRBJ1-6 TRBV14 14 - - TGTGCCAGCTCCTGGGGGGGGGCGAGTTCACCCCTCCACTTT CASSWGGASSPLHF
TRBJ1-2 TRBV12-3/TRBV12-4 13 - - TGTGCCAGCAGTTTAGGGACACGCTATGGCTACACCTTC CASSLGTRYGYTF
TRBJ2-3 TRBV5-4 15 - - TGTGCCAGCAGTTTGGGGGGGCCGGACACAGATACGCAGTATTTT CASSLGGPDTDTQYF
TRBJ2-5 TRBV3-1/TRBV3-2 14 - - TGTGCCAGCAGCCAAGAAGGCAGGGTGGGGACCCAGTACTTC CASSQEGRVGTQYF
TRBJ1-2 TRBV21-1 15 once - TGTGCCAGCAGCAAAAGGGGGACGGACTTTTATGGCTACACCTTC CASSKRGTDFYGYTF
TRBJ1-1 TRBV7-2 14 - - TGTGCCAGCAGCTCCAGGGGTATGAACACTGAAGCTTTCTTT CASSSRGMNTEAFF
TRBJ1-1 TRBV7-6 14 - - TGTGCCAGCAGCTTAGCAGGACAGTACACTGAAGCTTTCTTT CASSLAGQYTEAFF
TRBJ2-3 TRBV7-9 16 - - TGTGCCAGCAGCTTAGCCGAAACGGGAGTTGCAGATACGCAGTATTTT CASSLAETGVADTQYF
TRBJ2-2 TRBV11-3 13 - - TGTGCCAGCAGCTTAGGAGACAGCGGGGAGCTGTTTTTT CASSLGDSGELFF
TRBJ1-1 TRBV10-1 16 - - TGCGCCAGCAGTGAATCGGGGTTTCCCGCGAACACTGAAGCTTTCTTT CASSESGFPANTEAFF
TRBJ2-7 TRBV7-9 13 - - TGTGCCAGCAGCTTACAGGCAGGGCGAGAGCAGTACTTC CASSLQAGREQYF
TRBJ1-5 TRBV6-2/TRBV6-3 18 - - TGTGCCAGCAGTTACTCACATTCCAGGGTGGTCGGTGTTCAGCCCCAGCATTTT CASSYSHSRVVGVQPQHF
TRBJ2-7 TRBV6-5 15 - TRBD2 TGTGCCAGCAGGTCACTAGCGGGAGGAACCTACGAGCAGTACTTC CASRSLAGGTYEQYF